Listed below are T cell receptor beta chains from one sample, sequenced in a study of early T cells in non-severe SARS-CoV-2 infection. TCRdb reanalysed the 5' RACE reads using MiXCR and keeps one entry per CDR3 protein. The sample lists approximately 70,000 distinct CDR3 sequences; roughly 12% were seen once. This sample comprised whole blood, obtained at baseline. Receptor source: an adult who was a healthcare worker with PCR-confirmed SARS-CoV-2 infection or an uninfected control (not recorded which). CDR3s include the opening cysteine and the closing phenylalanine or tryptophan.

>TRBV7-9|TRBJ1-1
CASSPRGRDTEAFF
>TRBV28|TRBJ2-2
CASRTRGHNTGELFF
>TRBV7-9|TRBJ2-7
CASSRRSSYEQYF
>TRBV14|TRBJ1-2
CASRAGQGRGYTF
>TRBV5-4|TRBJ2-2
CASSGWENTGELFF
>TRBV12-3/TRBV12-4|TRBJ2-1
CASSPTGGSYNEQFF
>TRBV6-6|TRBJ1-2
CASRLGQDGYTF
>TRBV7-9|TRBJ2-1
CASSSLPDNEQFF
>TRBV12-3/TRBV12-4|TRBJ2-5
CASRSRRVGNETQYF
>TRBV20-1|TRBJ2-1
CSARVPGGTKQFF
>TRBV4-3|TRBJ1-2
CASSQEPGQGNYGYTF
>TRBV5-1|TRBJ2-2
CARQGPGELFF
>TRBV9|TRBJ2-5
CASSVDAGAYLYQETQYF
>TRBV5-1|TRBJ2-6
CASSDPGRTSGANVLTF
>TRBV5-6|TRBJ2-3
CASSLGGYGTQYF
>TRBV4-2|TRBJ2-5
CASSQEEAGLLRETQYF